Below, one T cell receptor (beta chain) is given with its context. The CDR3 runs 13 residues. Trimming cost V 2 bases and J 9 bases, with 11 bases left between them. The germline gives CDR1 GTSNPN, CDR2 SVGIG (reference sequence). The repertoire was sequenced with immunoSEQ multiplex PCR; TCRdb's copy has only in-frame clones and lacks some. The table lists hundreds of thousands of clones, about nine tenths of them singletons. The sample is drawn from a study of blood T cell repertoires in COVID-19. Looking at the study overall: The study drew acute and convalescent COVID-19 samples from the United States, Italy and Spain.

The sample comprised peripheral blood. This clonotype was sampled from a woman aged 45 to 65 who had recovered from COVID-19. The chain links TRBV30 to TRBJ1-6; D possibly corresponds to TRBD1 (5 bases). CDR3 region: CAWSPGGASPLHF. The DNA for the CDR3 is TGTGCCTGGAGTCCGGGGGGTGCTTCACCCCTCCACTTT.